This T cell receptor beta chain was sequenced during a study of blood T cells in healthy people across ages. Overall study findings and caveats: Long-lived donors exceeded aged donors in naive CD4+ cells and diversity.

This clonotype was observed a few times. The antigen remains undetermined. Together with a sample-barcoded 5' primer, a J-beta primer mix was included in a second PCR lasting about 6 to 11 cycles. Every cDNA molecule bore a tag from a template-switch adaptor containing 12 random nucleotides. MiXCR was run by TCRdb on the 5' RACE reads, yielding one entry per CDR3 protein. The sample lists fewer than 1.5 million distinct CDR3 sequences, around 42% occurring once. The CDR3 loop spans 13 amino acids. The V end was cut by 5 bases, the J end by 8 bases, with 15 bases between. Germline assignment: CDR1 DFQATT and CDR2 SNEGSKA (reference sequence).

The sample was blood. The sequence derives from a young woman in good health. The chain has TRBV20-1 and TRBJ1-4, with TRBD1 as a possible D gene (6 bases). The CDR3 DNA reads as TGCAGTGCTCGACCGGGACAAAAGGAAAAACTGTTTTTT. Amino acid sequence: CSARPGQKEKLFF.